The source of this T cell receptor beta chain is a study of T-cell reconstitution after alpha-beta-depleted transplantation in children. The study, taken as a whole, reports: Several hundred graft clones that had expanded were reportedly the source of alpha-beta T cells about two months after transplant. Elevated TCRbeta diversity at day 60 was traced, in some patients, to surviving recipient T cells and thymic progenitors. Newly generated T cells supplied most T-cell counts and diversity one year post-transplant.

This clonotype was counted many times. Its antigen is undetermined. The library targeted TCRbeta and was prepared with unique molecular identifiers. MiXCR, run by TCRdb on the PCR reads, gives a single entry per CDR3 protein. The sample lists 330,000 or so distinct CDR3 sequences; around a tenth were seen once. The CDR3 is 15 amino acids. Trimming left V 5 bases short and J 8 bases short, with 21 bases between. Germline V CDR1 and CDR2: SGHTA, FQGNSA. The V gene is TRBV7-2, the J gene TRBJ1-2; D not resolved. Sequenced material: PBMCs, taken before TCRalphabeta/CD19-depleted stem cell transplant. The TCR originated in a boy less than two years old with acute myeloid leukemia, due to receive a stem cell transplant. CDR3 amino acids: CASSPSGLTYGGYTF. The CDR3, as DNA: TGTGCCAGCAGCCCTTCTGGACTTACCTACGGAGGCTACACCTTC.